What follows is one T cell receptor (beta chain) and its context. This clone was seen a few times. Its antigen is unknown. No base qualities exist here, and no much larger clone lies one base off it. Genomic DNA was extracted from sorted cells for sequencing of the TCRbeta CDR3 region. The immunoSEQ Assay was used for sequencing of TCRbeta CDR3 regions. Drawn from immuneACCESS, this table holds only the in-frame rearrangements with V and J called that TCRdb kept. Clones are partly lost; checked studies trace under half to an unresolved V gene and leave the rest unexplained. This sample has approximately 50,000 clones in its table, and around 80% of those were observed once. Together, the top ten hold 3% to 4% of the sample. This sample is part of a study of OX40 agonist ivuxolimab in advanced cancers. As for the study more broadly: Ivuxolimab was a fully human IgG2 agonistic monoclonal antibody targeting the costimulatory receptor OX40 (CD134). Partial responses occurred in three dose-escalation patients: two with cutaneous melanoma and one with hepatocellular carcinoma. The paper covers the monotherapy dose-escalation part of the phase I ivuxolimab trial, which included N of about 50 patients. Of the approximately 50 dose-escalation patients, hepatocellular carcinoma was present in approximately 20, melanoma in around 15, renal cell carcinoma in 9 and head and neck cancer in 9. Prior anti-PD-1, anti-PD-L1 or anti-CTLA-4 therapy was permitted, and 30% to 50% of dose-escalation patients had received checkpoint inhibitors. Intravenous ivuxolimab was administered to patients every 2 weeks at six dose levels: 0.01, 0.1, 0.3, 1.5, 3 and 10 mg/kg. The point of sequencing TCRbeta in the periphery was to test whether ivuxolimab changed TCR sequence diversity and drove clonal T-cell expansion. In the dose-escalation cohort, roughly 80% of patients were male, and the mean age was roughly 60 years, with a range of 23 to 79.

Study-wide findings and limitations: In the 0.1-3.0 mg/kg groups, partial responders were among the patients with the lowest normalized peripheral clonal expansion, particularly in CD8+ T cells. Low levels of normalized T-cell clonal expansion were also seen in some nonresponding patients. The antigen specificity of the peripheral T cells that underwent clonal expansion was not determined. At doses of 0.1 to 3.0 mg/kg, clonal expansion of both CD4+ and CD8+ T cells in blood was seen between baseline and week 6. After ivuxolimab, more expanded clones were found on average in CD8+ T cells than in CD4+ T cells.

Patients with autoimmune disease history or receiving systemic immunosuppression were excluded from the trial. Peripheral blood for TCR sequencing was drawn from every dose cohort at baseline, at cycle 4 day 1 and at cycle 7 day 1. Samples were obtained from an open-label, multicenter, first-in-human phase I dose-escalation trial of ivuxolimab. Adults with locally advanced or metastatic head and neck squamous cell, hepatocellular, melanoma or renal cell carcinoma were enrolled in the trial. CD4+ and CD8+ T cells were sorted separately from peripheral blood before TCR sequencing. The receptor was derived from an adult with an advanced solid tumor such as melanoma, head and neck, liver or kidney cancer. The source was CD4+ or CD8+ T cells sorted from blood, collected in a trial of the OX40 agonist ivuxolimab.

The CDR3 reads CASSLGPPSVANEQFF. The nucleotide sequence reads TGTGCCAGCAGCTTGGGCCCACCCTCGGTGGCGAATGAGCAGTTCTTC. The chain joins TRBV5-4 to TRBJ2-1; no D gene can be assigned with confidence. The CDR3 starts with the cysteine, ends with the phenylalanine, and has 16 residues. Only CDR3 DNA remains: 48 bases, in frame from the first base. V is pared back by 0 bases and J by 7 bases, with 17 bases lying between the germline termini. The CDR1 and CDR2 encoded by the germline V gene (reference sequence) are SGHNT and YYREEE.